This is a list of T cell receptor beta chains from one sample in a study of T cells in Graves' hyperthyroidism and ophthalmopathy. TCRdb re-called the multiplex PCR reads with MiXCR, one entry per CDR3 protein. The sample carries a few hundred thousand distinct CDR3 sequences, 14% to 15% recorded once. Specimen: blood. The receptors come from a woman younger than 45 with Graves' hyperthyroidism. Each CDR3 is given with its conserved first and last residue. A D gene is named only where the DNA matches it firmly. Size values are once, few and many counts, or a class for expanded clones, and some rows have none.

TRBV2	many	TRBD2	TRBJ2-3	TGTGCCAGCAATGATTTGTCTCGTACTAGCGGGAGAACAGATACGCAGTATTTT	CASNDLSRTSGRTDTQYF
TRBV12-3/TRBV12-4	few	TRBD1	TRBJ2-7	TGTGCCAGCAGTTACGGACAGGGTACGGAGCAGTACTTC	CASSYGQGTEQYF
TRBV6-1	many	TRBD1	TRBJ2-7	TGTGCCAGCAGTAACAACAGGGGGCCCTACGAGCAGTACTTC	CASSNNRGPYEQYF
TRBV4-1	-	TRBD1	TRBJ2-3	TGCGCCAGCAGCCAACCGCGACAGGGGACGAGCACAGATACGCAGTATTTT	CASSQPRQGTSTDTQYF
TRBV5-1	many	TRBD2	TRBJ2-1	TGCGCCAGCAGCGAAACTAGCGGGAGTTTAAATGAGCAGTTCTTC	CASSETSGSLNEQFF
TRBV6-1	-	-	TRBJ2-3	TGTGCCAGCAGCCGGGACGGATTGACTTACACAGATACGCAGTATTTT	CASSRDGLTYTDTQYF
TRBV18	many	-	TRBJ2-5	TGTGCCAGCTCCCGTGGACAGCGGGAGACCCAGTACTTC	CASSRGQRETQYF
TRBV7-2	many	-	TRBJ2-1	TGTGCCAGCAGCTTTCCCCCACCCGAGCAGTTCTTC	CASSFPPPEQFF
TRBV5-1	-	TRBD1	TRBJ2-3	TGCGCCAGCAGCTGGGCCGGGCAGGGGGCAGATACGCAGTATTTT	CASSWAGQGADTQYF
TRBV27	-	-	TRBJ2-5	TGTGCCAGCAGTCCCCTATTAGCGGATCAAGAGACCCAGTACTTC	CASSPLLADQETQYF
TRBV5-1	few	TRBD2	TRBJ2-5	TGCGCCAGCAGCTTGGGGATAGCGGGTCAAGAGACCCAGTACTTC	CASSLGIAGQETQYF
TRBV7-9	many	TRBD1	TRBJ1-2	TGTGCCAGCAGCTCAGGGGGCTATGGCTACACCTTC	CASSSGGYGYTF
TRBV12-3/TRBV12-4	-	-	TRBJ2-3	TGTGCCAGCAGCTGGGGGGAAATCAGAGACAATACAGATACGCAGTATTTT	CASSWGEIRDNTDTQYF